The rows below give T cell receptor beta chains drawn from one sample of a study of shared clonotypes between healthy human individuals. Libraries were prepared by immunoSEQ multiplex PCR; TCRdb keeps only in-frame clonotypes and omits some of them. The sample carries around 650,000 clones, 90% to 97% recorded once. Sequenced material: naive CD8+ T cells sorted from blood. These receptors were obtained from a woman aged 25 to 39 in good health. Both conserved end residues are part of each CDR3. Clone size is shown for a subset of rows, as once, few, many or a class of expanded clone.

v_call	clone_size	j_call	cdr3_aa
TRBV4-1	.	TRBJ2-7	CASSQGGGKLSYEQYF
TRBV27	.	TRBJ2-6	CASSLIGASGANVLTF
TRBV27	.	TRBJ1-1	CASSLNGANTEAFF
TRBV4-1	.	TRBJ1-2	CASSQEGTGGNYGYTF
TRBV6-5	.	TRBJ1-1	CAISESGTAGAAFF
TRBV10-3	.	TRBJ2-5	CASSGQRETQYF
TRBV6-5	.	TRBJ1-3	CASSRGNTIYF
TRBV28	.	TRBJ2-5	CASSLSPGLETQYF
TRBV4-1	.	TRBJ2-6	CASSQAAAFSGANVLTF
TRBV9	once	TRBJ2-1	CASSFRINNEQFF
TRBV7-6	.	TRBJ2-7	CASSLAPGTIYEQYF
TRBV27	.	TRBJ1-5	CASSRAPRGPEGSNQPQHF
TRBV11-3	.	TRBJ1-1	CASSLGRGVNTEAFF
TRBV9	.	TRBJ1-1	CASSGKFGVGDTEAFF
TRBV6-1	.	TRBJ2-3	CASRGLEGTDTQYF
TRBV27	.	TRBJ2-7	CASSLRSGVNEQYF
TRBV29-1	.	TRBJ2-1	CSVADDSPGGEQFF
TRBV19	.	TRBJ2-7	CATQPEGTYEQYF
TRBV30	.	TRBJ2-7	CAWGGLAVLEQYF
TRBV4-1	.	TRBJ2-5	CASSLSFLTGQETQYF
TRBV5-8	.	TRBJ2-5	CASSLAQREGRKTQYF
TRBV30	few	TRBJ1-5	CAWSWDGDQPQHF
TRBV13	.	TRBJ2-1	CASSSMGLAGAPPYEQFF
TRBV28	.	TRBJ2-1	CASSTYLGVNEQFF
TRBV28	.	TRBJ1-2	CASSLGTNYGYTF
TRBV11-2	.	TRBJ2-7	CASSLGTSGKLGYEQYF
TRBV7-8	.	TRBJ2-3	CASSRVSTDTQYF
TRBV30	.	TRBJ1-1	CAWSQGALNTEAFF
TRBV2	.	TRBJ2-2	CASSDSQPQYNSGSSTGELFF
TRBV9	once	TRBJ2-2	CASCPGQESGELFF
TRBV5-8	.	TRBJ2-7	CASSSPRIRSYEQYF
TRBV27	.	TRBJ1-4	CASSLSSGDANEKLFF
TRBV7-9	.	TRBJ2-7	CASSSPYEQYF
TRBV4-2	.	TRBJ2-6	CASSHSGANVLTF
TRBV27	.	TRBJ2-7	CASSFGTYYEQYF
TRBV2	.	TRBJ2-6	CASSVGTGANVLTF
TRBV19	.	TRBJ1-1	CASTSPRRGADEAFF
TRBV6-1	.	TRBJ1-5	CASSVFPGDLGQPQHF
TRBV30	.	TRBJ2-1	CARPNRGRQAEDNEQFF
TRBV11-2	.	TRBJ2-7	CASSLDWGDLWEQYF
TRBV6-5	.	TRBJ2-3	CASTPTSGSLDTQYF
TRBV27	.	TRBJ1-1	CASSFGAGRNTEAFF
TRBV7-9	.	TRBJ2-7	CASSLPAEGSYEQYF
TRBV14	.	TRBJ2-1	CASSQEREGLNEQFF
TRBV7-8	once	TRBJ1-6	CASSLSTESPSNSPLHF
TRBV27	.	TRBJ2-1	CASSLSIPGAEFSYNEQFF
TRBV27	.	TRBJ1-5	CASSLSAPDQPQHF
TRBV5-6	.	TRBJ2-7	CASSFVTYEQYF
TRBV28	.	TRBJ1-2	CASVRGEGLANYGYTF
TRBV28	.	TRBJ1-2	CASSLGEVGYGYTF
TRBV28	.	TRBJ2-1	CASSSPLRWQRNEQFF
TRBV11-1	.	TRBJ2-5	CASTPHRFQETQYF
TRBV7-8	.	TRBJ2-5	CASSLELLYQETQYF
TRBV7-9	.	TRBJ2-7	CASSLDDSLEQYF
TRBV28	once	TRBJ1-2	CASSPGKNYGYTF
TRBV29-1	once	TRBJ1-1	CSVEGGQNTEAFF
TRBV7-9	.	TRBJ1-5	CASSRGRGQPQHF